This T cell receptor beta chain came from a study of T cells in localized non-small cell lung cancer. Clones were sequenced by immunoSEQ multiplex PCR, and TCRdb holds only the in-frame ones, with some missing. The sample has over 20,000 clones, roughly 80% seen once. The CDR3 covers 12 residues. Germline CDR1 and CDR2: GTSNPN and SVGIG (reference sequence). V was pared by 3 bases and J by 5 bases, with 10 bases between. This TCR came from a man aged 35-75 years with stage II lung adenocarcinoma. The source material was PBMCs, sampled before any cancer treatment. The rearrangement uses TRBV30 and TRBJ1-1; D may be TRBD1 (5 bases). Here the CDR3 reads CAWRGGGTEAFF. The CDR3 region has the DNA TGTGCCTGGAGGGGGGGAGGTACTGAAGCTTTCTTT.